This T cell receptor (beta chain) is drawn from a study of T-cell memory formation after mild COVID-19. The overall study: Each donor largely had its own TCR clusters.

MiXCR was run by TCRdb on the 5' RACE reads, yielding one entry per CDR3 protein. In the table there are hundreds of thousands of distinct CDR3 sequences, around 17% of which are singletons. General observations from the study: SARS-CoV-2 specificity of second-wave clones peaking day 37 was unconfirmed. Within pre-infection memory, some responding clones were found, suggesting cross-reactive memory joined.

Losses at the gene ends were 5 bases for V and 4 bases for J; bases not matched to a gene: 7. This CDR3 region has 14 residues. This clonotype was observed a few times. No antigen is known for it. The V and J genes are TRBV12-3 or TRBV12-4 and TRBJ2-5, with 7 bases fitting TRBD2. This clonotype was obtained from an adult woman who had mild COVID-19 (a few samples of this study predate the infection). Cell type and time point are not known. Sequenced material: PBMCs or a T cell subset sorted from them (not recorded which). The DNA for the CDR3 is TGTGCCAGCAGTATGGGACTAACCGGAGAGACCCAGTACTTC. It codes for CASSMGLTGETQYF.